Given below is one T cell receptor (beta chain) in context. The CDR3 has 18 amino acids. Per germline, CDR1 LGHNA and CDR2 YNFKEQ. V was pared by 0 bases and J by 0 bases, with 17 bases between. This sample is drawn from a study of identical twins. One entry per CDR3 protein results from TCRdb running MiXCR on the 5' RACE reads. This sample has 750,000 to 950,000 distinct CDR3 sequences, with roughly an eighth found just once. This sample was shared with a second study, whose subject was yellow fever vaccine responses in identical twins.

This clonotype was sampled from a woman aged 18-29 years in good health. Source material: PBMCs. The chain has TRBV4-2 and TRBJ2-5; possible D gene TRBD2, 5 bases. The CDR3 nucleotides read TGTGCCAGCAGCCAAGATTCAAGCGGCTTCTTGGACCAAGAGACCCAGTACTTC. Translated: CASSQDSSGFLDQETQYF.